These 26 T cell receptor beta chains were all obtained from the same sample, sequenced in a study of siplizumab effects on memory and regulatory T cells. Generated by immunoSEQ multiplex PCR, the TCRdb table keeps only in-frame clones and is missing some. The sample has approximately 40,000 clones; more than 70% are singletons. Sequencing was carried out using naive CD4+ T cells sorted from blood. These receptors all come from a human donor in good health.

The chain links TRBV13 to TRBJ2-1, with D possibly TRBD2 on 5 matching bases. The length of the CDR3 is 14 residues. Trimming cost V 3 bases and J 7 bases, with 13 bases left between them. Germline CDR1 is PRHDT and CDR2 is FYEKMQ (reference sequence). CDR3 residues: CASSLRTERNEQFF. The CDR3 DNA reads TGTGCCAGCAGCTTGAGGACTGAGCGGAATGAGCAGTTCTTC.

V and J are TRBV5-1 and TRBJ1-1, with unresolved D. The length of the CDR3 is 13 residues. The germline gives CDR1 SGHRS, CDR2 YFSETQ. V gave up 4 bases and J gave up 5 bases, with 12 bases separating them. DNA of the CDR3: TGCGCCAGCAGCATTTCTGAGCTGACTGAAGCTTTCTTT. Translation: CASSISELTEAFF. Variable domain in full (rest from reference TRBV5-1 and TRBJ1-1): KAGVTQTPRYLIKTRGQQVTLSCSPISGHRSVSWYQQTPGQGLQFLFEYFSETQRNKGNFPGRFSGRQFSNSRSEMNVSTLELGDSALYLCASSISELTEAFFGQGTRLTVV.

In this sample, this clone turned up a few times. The V call is TRBV11-2, the J call TRBJ2-2; perhaps TRBD1 as D (5 bases). The CDR3 loop spans 12 amino acids. V lost 2 bases and J lost 10, with 8 bases in between. From germline, CDR1 is SGHAT and CDR2 FQNNGV. CDR3 in amino acids: CASSLKGLELFF. The DNA of the CDR3 is TGTGCCAGCAGCTTAAAGGGGCTGGAGCTGTTTTTT.

As DNA, the CDR3 is TGCGCCAGCAGTCCGGGTATAGCGGCCACAGATACGCAGTATTTT. Translation gives CASSPGIAATDTQYF. The chain joins TRBV5-1 to TRBJ2-3; TRBD2 is a possible D gene (6 bases). CDR1 and CDR2 (germline): SGHRS, YFSETQ. The V gene lost 5 bases and the J gene lost 2 bases, with 15 bases spanning the gap. The CDR3 length is 15 residues.

The gene calls are TRBV25-1 and TRBJ2-1; 11 nucleotides agree with TRBD2. Germline trimming cut 4 bases from V and 5 bases from J; bases unmatched to any gene: 4. The germline V gene has CDR1 MGHDK and CDR2 SYGVNS. The CDR3 loop spans 15 amino acids. The CDR3 bases are TGTGCCAGCAGTGCACGACTAGCGGGGAACAATGAGCAGTTCTTC. This encodes CASSARLAGNNEQFF. Drawing the rest from reference TRBV25-1 and TRBJ2-1, the complete variable domain is EADIYQTPRYLVIGTGKKITLECSQTMGHDKMYWYQQDPGMELHLIHYSYGVNSTEKGDLSSESTVSRIRTEHFPLTLESARPSHTSQYLCASSARLAGNNEQFFGPGTRLTVL.

This clone showed up just a few times. The chain couples TRBV5-4 to TRBJ1-2, with 8 bases matching TRBD1. CDR3 size: 15 residues. Germline CDR1 reads SGHNT; CDR2 reads YYREEE (reference sequence). The J segment lost 2 bases and the V segment lost 4 bases, leaving 7 bases of the junction unmatched. In DNA form, the CDR3 reads TGTGCCAGCAGCCCCGGACAGGGATGGAACTATGGCTACACCTTC. This codes for CASSPGQGWNYGYTF.

V usage is TRBV19 and J usage is TRBJ2-5, with a weak D call TRBD1 (6 bases). Germline CDR1 is LNHDA and CDR2 is SQIVND (reference sequence). The V gene lost 0 bases and the J gene lost 5 bases, with 16 bases spanning the gap. The length of the CDR3 is 16 residues. In DNA form, the CDR3 reads TGTGCCAGTAGTATAGATCGTAAAGGTACAGGGGAGACCCAGTACTTC. This gives the protein CASSIDRKGTGETQYF.

This sequence joins TRBV11-2 and TRBJ2-7; D remains ambiguous. Germline values: CDR1 SGHAT, CDR2 FQNNGV. The CDR3 covers 12 residues. Trimming took 4 bases from V and 6 from J, leaving 10 bases between them. The CDR3 loop is CASSSQVAEQYF. CDR3 DNA sequence: TGTGCCAGCAGCTCCCAGGTCGCCGAGCAGTACTTC.

The chain carries TRBV19 and TRBJ2-7, with a possible D match to TRBD1 (6 bases). The CDR3 runs to 17 residues. The V gene's germline CDR1 is LNHDA and CDR2 SQIVND (reference sequence). The V end was cut by 5 bases, the J end by 6 bases, with 26 bases between. The CDR3 protein is CASSLLPRTARTSEQYF. The CDR3 bases are TGTGCCAGTAGTCTGCTCCCACGGACAGCCCGCACGAGCGAGCAGTACTTC.

This chain joins TRBV19 and TRBJ2-7; TRBD2 is a possible D gene (6 bases). The CDR3 is 14 amino acids. V lost 4 bases and J lost 2, with 12 bases in between. CDR1 and CDR2 from the germline V gene are LNHDA and SQIVND (reference sequence). In DNA, the CDR3 is TGTGCCAGTAGTAGCCCGGGAGTTACCTACGAGCAGTACTTC. This encodes CASSSPGVTYEQYF.

This sequence joins TRBV19 and TRBJ2-1; no definite D call. The CDR3 is made up of 12 amino acids. Germline V gene sequence: CDR1 LNHDA, CDR2 SQIVND (reference sequence). V was cut by 2 bases and J by 2 bases, with 1 base left in between. CDR3 coding DNA: TGTGCCAGTAGTATAACCTACAATGAGCAGTTCTTC. This encodes CASSITYNEQFF. Variable domain in full (rest from reference TRBV19 and TRBJ2-1): DGGITQSPKYLFRKEGQNVTLSCEQNLNHDAMYWYRQDPGQGLRLIYYSQIVNDFQKGDIAEGYSVSREKKESFPLTVTSAQKNPTAFYLCASSITYNEQFFGPGTRLTVL.

This rearrangement joins TRBV18 to TRBJ2-7, with 8 bases that match TRBD2. The CDR3 is 14 residues long. Trimming took 9 bases from V and 7 from J; bases not matched to a gene: 14. CDR1 is KGHSH and CDR2 is LQKENI in the germline V gene. The CDR3 nucleotides are TGTGCCAGTAAACGAGCGGGGGATTCGGGGGAGCAGTACTTC. As protein: CASKRAGDSGEQYF.

The chain has TRBV5-6 and TRBJ1-5; 9 bases align to TRBD1. Germline CDR1 and CDR2: SGHDT and YYEEEE. The CDR3 length is 15 residues. V shed 4 bases, J shed 4 bases, and the junction held 6 bases outside the gene matches. The CDR3 region is CASSRTGVGNQPQHF. For the CDR3, the DNA is TGTGCCAGCAGCAGGACAGGGGTAGGGAATCAGCCCCAGCATTTT.

The rearrangement links TRBV5-1 to TRBJ2-1, with TRBD2 matching 10 bases. The V and J ends lost 0 bases and 4 bases, in that order; junction bases with no gene match: 1. This CDR3 spans 15 amino acids. Per germline, CDR1 SGHRS and CDR2 YFSETQ. The CDR3, as DNA: TGCGCCAGCAGCTTGGTAGCGGGGGGATACAATGAGCAGTTCTTC. Translation gives CASSLVAGGYNEQFF. The complete variable domain, with remaining parts taken from reference TRBV5-1 and TRBJ2-1, reads KAGVTQTPRYLIKTRGQQVTLSCSPISGHRSVSWYQQTPGQGLQFLFEYFSETQRNKGNFPGRFSGRQFSNSRSEMNVSTLELGDSALYLCASSLVAGGYNEQFFGPGTRLTVL.

The J gene is TRBJ1-1, the V gene TRBV6-5; D is uncertain. With 6 bases removed from V and 0 bases from J, the gap between germline ends came to 14 bases. The V gene's germline CDR1 is MNHEY and CDR2 SVGAGI. CDR3 length equals 15 residues. Here the CDR3 reads CASSQHNGLNTEAFF. In DNA form, the CDR3 reads TGTGCCAGCAGCCAGCACAACGGGCTGAACACTGAAGCTTTCTTT.

The chain employs TRBV15 and TRBJ2-2; no firm D call. V was cut by 5 bases and J by 1 base, with 5 bases left in between. The germline gives CDR1 LNHNV, CDR2 YYDKDF (reference sequence). This CDR3 comprises 13 residues. CDR3: CATSGRNTGELFF. CDR3 nucleotide sequence: TGTGCCACCAGCGGTCGGAACACCGGGGAGCTGTTTTTT.

The chain couples TRBV18 to TRBJ1-1, with 8 nucleotides matching TRBD1. With 4 bases clipped from V and 10 bases from J, the junction kept 5 bases outside the gene matches. Germline V lookup: CDR1 KGHSH, CDR2 LQKENI. The CDR3 contains 12 residues. The CDR3 nucleotides read TGTGCCAGCTCACTGGACAGGGAAGGAGCTTTCTTT. Protein sequence: CASSLDREGAFF.

The rearrangement uses TRBV18 and TRBJ2-7; possibly TRBD1 or TRBD2 for D (5 bases each). V lost 5 bases, J lost 1 base, and 12 bases lay in between. CDR1 KGHSH and CDR2 LQKENI come from the germline V gene. The CDR3 spans 14 residues. In nucleotides, the CDR3 is TGTGCCAGCTCAGGGGACCGCGGGTCCTACGAGCAGTACTTC. Its translation is CASSGDRGSYEQYF.

The chain employs TRBV27 and TRBJ1-1; the D is unclear. The CDR3 is 11 amino acids. The V gene lost 3 bases and the J gene lost 4 bases, with 3 bases spanning the gap. Germline V gene data show CDR1 as MNHEY and CDR2 as SMNVEV (reference sequence). CDR3 nucleotides: TGTGCCAGCAGTTTGGGCACTGAAGCTTTCTTT. Protein sequence: CASSLGTEAFF.

This chain connects TRBV5-6 to TRBJ1-3, with TRBD1 as a possible D gene (6 bases). The CDR3 is 15 residues long. Per germline, CDR1 SGHDT and CDR2 YYEEEE. Trimming left V 0 bases short and J 4 bases short, with 11 bases between. CDR3 nucleotides: TGTGCCAGCAGCTTGGGTGGGGGCCAAGGAAACACCATATATTTT. Amino acid sequence: CASSLGGGQGNTIYF. Variable domain in full (rest from reference TRBV5-6 and TRBJ1-3): DAGVTQSPTHLIKTRGQQVTLRCSPKSGHDTVSWYQQALGQGPQFIFQYYEEEERQRGNFPDRFSGHQFPNYSSELNVNALLLGDSALYLCASSLGGGQGNTIYFGEGSWLTVV.

This clone was observed a handful of times. The chain employs TRBV10-1 and TRBJ2-7; D perhaps matches TRBD2 (5 bases). Trimming left V 2 bases short and J 5 bases short, with 19 bases between. The germline gives CDR1 WNHNN, CDR2 SYGVQD (reference sequence). The CDR3 spans 16 residues. CDR3 DNA sequence: TGCGCCAGCAGTGAGCAAGGACTGCTAACGTCCGACGAGCAGTACTTC. Amino acid sequence: CASSEQGLLTSDEQYF.

This sequence joins TRBV5-6 and TRBJ1-3; the D is unclear. Trimming shortened V by 3 bases and J by 0 bases, and 7 bases separated the two germline ends. Germline CDR1 SGHDT, CDR2 YYEEEE. The CDR3 runs to 14 residues. Here the CDR3 reads CASSWGISGNTIYF. The CDR3 DNA reads as TGTGCCAGCAGCTGGGGTATCTCTGGAAACACCATATATTTT.

The rearrangement links TRBV6-5 to TRBJ2-1; 14 nucleotides line up with TRBD2. The CDR3 has 13 residues. Losses at the gene ends were 4 bases for V and 16 bases for J; bases not matched to a gene: 6. Per the germline V gene, CDR1 is MNHEY and CDR2 is SVGAGI. The CDR3 nucleotides are TGTGCCAGCAGTTGGACTAGCGGGAGGTCCGAATTCTTC. It specifies CASSWTSGRSEFF.

V is TRBV20-1 and J is TRBJ1-2; a possible D gene is TRBD1 (5 bases). Between the trimmed V and J ends, which lost 3 bases and 11 bases, there was a span of 13 bases. The length of the CDR3 is 11 residues. The germline V gene has CDR1 DFQATT and CDR2 SNEGSKA (reference sequence). CDR3 amino acids: CSASVGGRYTF. The CDR3, as DNA: TGCAGTGCTAGCGTCGGGGGACGGTACACCTTC.

The chain joins TRBV6-5 to TRBJ1-1; perhaps TRBD1 as D (6 bases). Germline-derived CDR1 and CDR2 are MNHEY and SVGAGI. Between the trimmed V and J ends, which lost 4 bases and 4 bases, there was a span of 13 bases. The CDR3 has 14 amino acids. CDR3 sequence: CASSLQGRGTEAFF. CDR3 coding DNA: TGTGCCAGCAGTTTGCAGGGGCGCGGCACTGAAGCTTTCTTT.

The genes are TRBV9 and TRBJ2-2; D remains unclear. The V end was cut by 0 bases, the J end by 4 bases, with 10 bases between. Germline CDR1 is SGDLS and CDR2 is YYNGEE. The CDR3 contains 15 residues. The CDR3 is CASSVEPVTTGELFF. The CDR3 DNA sequence: TGTGCCAGCAGCGTAGAACCGGTCACCACCGGGGAGCTGTTTTTT.